The T cell receptor beta chain described here comes from a study of shared clonotypes between healthy human individuals. Across the whole study: Donor ages ranged 18 to 49 years: two women, a few men. Each donor's CD8 memory used one plate, CD8 naive two, each CD4 subset three. Regarding the study as a whole: Rarefaction indicated that sorted-subset sequencing remained incomplete although depth was large.

The repertoire was sequenced with immunoSEQ multiplex PCR; TCRdb's copy has only in-frame clones and lacks some. The table lists approximately 2,000,000 clones, around 95% of them singletons, with 1.5% to 2% in the top ten. Per germline, CDR1 ENHRY and CDR2 SYGVKD. CDR3 length: 14 residues. Losses at the gene ends were 10 bases for V and 2 bases for J; bases not matched to a gene: 8. Naive CD8 cells, CD45RO-negative and positively selected for CCR7, excluded terminally differentiated effector memory CD45RA+ cells. Worth noting for this clone: Its antigen is as yet unknown.

The receptor was derived from a man aged 18-30 years in good health. Some clones in this sample may be carry-over from other donors' samples. Material for sequencing was naive CD8+ T cells from PBMCs. The chain is built from TRBV10-3 and TRBJ2-5; 9 bases align to TRBD1. Here the CDR3 DNA reads TGTGCCAGCACCGGGACAGGGAATCAAGAGACCCAGTACTTC. As protein: CASTGTGNQETQYF.